The clone carrying this T cell receptor delta chain showed up just a few times. TCRdb's protein for this DNA is that of a much larger clone and differs from the translation at residue 12, likely a read error; the protein shown is the DNA translation. Flow sorting of PBMC yielded separate Vgamma9/Vdelta2+ and Vdelta2-negative gammadelta T cell populations for bulk repertoire analysis. This sample was included in a study of γδ T cells in repeated Plasmodium falciparum infection. Study information: Each infection was followed by sampling at 21 days, plus baseline and some pre-infection draws.

The CDR3 runs 20 residues. From germline, CDR1 is TSWWSYY and CDR2 QGS. Germline trimming cut 5 bases from V and 4 bases from J; bases unmatched to any gene: 25. TCRdb re-called the multiplex PCR reads with CATT. The sample consists of 45,000 to 50,000 delta-chain clones, around 1.6% of them appearing once. This TCR was sampled from a pool of human donors (malaria-infected and uninfected, not separated). Sequences were obtained from gamma-delta T cells from blood. J is TRDJ1 and V is TRDV1; TRDD3 matches 7 bases. Assignment of the J gene here rests on matching the DNA to germline, because TCRdb gives none. The CDR3 reads CALGNPQPIWGVSGGDKLIF. DNA of the CDR3: TGTGCTCTTGGGAACCCCCAACCTATCTGGGGGGTATCGGGAGGCGATAAACTCATCTTT.